A single sample gave rise to the 6 T cell receptor beta chains below, sequenced in a study of OX40 agonist ivuxolimab in advanced cancers. Repertoires were generated with immunoSEQ multiplex PCR, while TCRdb's copy carries only in-frame clones and drops some. This sample yields approximately 28,000 clones, of which around 86% are seen a single time; roughly 25% belongs to the top ten. Sequenced material: CD4+ or CD8+ T cells sorted from blood, taken in a trial of the OX40 agonist ivuxolimab. The receptors derive from an adult with an advanced solid tumor such as melanoma, head and neck, liver or kidney cancer.

The chain employs TRBV7-2 and TRBJ2-3, with TRBD2 matching over 9 bases. The CDR3 totals 16 residues. Germline CDR1 reads SGHTA; CDR2 reads FQGNSA. The V and J ends lost 4 bases and 2 bases, in that order; junction bases with no gene match: 7. CDR3 in DNA: TGTGCCAGCAGCTCCTTAGCGGGAGTACCCACAGATACGCAGTATTTT. Translated, it gives CASSSLAGVPTDTQYF.

The V call is TRBV5-1, the J call TRBJ2-1; 7 nucleotides match TRBD2. The germline CDR1 and CDR2 sequences are SGHRS and YFSETQ. J gave up 2 bases and V 3 bases, and 2 bases lay outside the gene matches. The CDR3 sequence is 14 residues long. The CDR3 protein is CASSWGGTYNEQFF. The CDR3 bases are TGCGCCAGCAGCTGGGGGGGAACCTACAATGAGCAGTTCTTC.

The genes are TRBV27 and TRBJ1-5, with TRBD1 matching 7 bases. V was clipped by 6 bases and J by 4 bases; unmatched bases: 3. CDR1 is MNHEY and CDR2 is SMNVEV in the germline V gene (reference sequence). This CDR3 region has 13 residues. The CDR3 here is CASRTQGNQPQHF. The CDR3 DNA reads TGTGCCAGCAGGACACAGGGGAATCAGCCCCAGCATTTT.

This clone occurred once. V gene TRBV13 combines with J gene TRBJ2-7; perhaps TRBD1 as D (6 bases). Trimming shortened V by 6 bases and J by 6 bases, and 21 bases separated the two germline ends. This CDR3 has 15 residues. The V gene's germline CDR1 is PRHDT and CDR2 FYEKMQ (reference sequence). This CDR3 is CASSEGDGQMGEQYF. CDR3 sequence (DNA): TGTGCCAGCAGTGAAGGAGACGGACAGATGGGCGAGCAGTACTTC.

The table lists this clone with a count of one. The rearrangement uses TRBV9 and TRBJ1-1, with D unresolved. V was cut by 0 bases and J by 0 bases, with 9 bases left in between. CDR3 length: 15 residues. CDR1 is SGDLS and CDR2 is YYNGEE in the germline V gene. The CDR3 region is CASSVGKGLNTEAFF. In nucleotides, the CDR3 is TGTGCCAGCAGCGTAGGAAAAGGGCTGAACACTGAAGCTTTCTTT.

This clone was found once. The chain couples TRBV11-2 to TRBJ2-7; D unresolved. The germline V gene encodes CDR1 SGHAT and CDR2 FQNNGV. Trimming left V 1 base short and J 4 bases short, with 11 bases between. The CDR3 is 14 amino acids. CDR3 sequence reads: CASSLGGPSYEQYF. The CDR3 DNA follows: TGTGCCAGCAGCTTAGGTGGACCCTCGTACGAGCAGTACTTC. The full variable domain, in which reference TRBV11-2 and TRBJ2-7 provide the parts outside the CDR3, is EAGVAQSPRYKIIEKRQSVAFWCNPISGHATLYWYQQILGQGPKLLIQFQNNGVVDDSQLPKDRFSAERLKGVDSTLKIQPAKLEDSAVYLCASSLGGPSYEQYFGPGTRLTVT.